A selection of T cell receptor beta chains follows, all from one sample in a study of shared clonotypes between healthy human individuals. Repertoires were generated with immunoSEQ multiplex PCR, while TCRdb's copy carries only in-frame clones and drops some. In the table there are about 470,000 clones, around 75% of which are singletons. Input material: PBMCs. Receptor source: a woman aged 40-49 years in good health. Some clones in this sample may be carry-over from other donors' samples. Each CDR3 is given with its conserved first and last residue. Each record gives: J gene, clone size, D gene, V gene, CDR3 protein, CDR3 DNA. D genes are given only for firm matches. Rows give clone size only sometimes, using once, few, many, or a class for an expanded clone.

J gene: TRBJ2-5; clone size: NA; D gene: TRBD1; V gene: TRBV7-2; CDR3 protein: CASSFDRGVRETQYF; CDR3 DNA: TGTGCCAGCAGCTTCGACAGGGGTGTGAGGGAGACCCAGTACTTC
J gene: TRBJ2-2; clone size: once; D gene: NA; V gene: TRBV2; CDR3 protein: CASSEAELYASAGELFF; CDR3 DNA: TGTGCCAGCAGTGAAGCGGAGTTGTATGCGAGTGCCGGGGAGCTGTTTTTT
J gene: TRBJ1-1; clone size: NA; D gene: NA; V gene: TRBV30; CDR3 protein: CAWGLDRNTEAFF; CDR3 DNA: TGTGCCTGGGGTCTCGACCGCAACACTGAAGCTTTCTTT
J gene: TRBJ1-1; clone size: NA; D gene: NA; V gene: TRBV6-1; CDR3 protein: CASSDIGGAAEAFF; CDR3 DNA: TGTGCCAGCAGTGATATTGGGGGGGCTGCTGAAGCTTTCTTT
J gene: TRBJ2-1; clone size: NA; D gene: TRBD2; V gene: TRBV11-1; CDR3 protein: CASSVTSGSYNEQFF; CDR3 DNA: TGTGCCAGCAGCGTAACTAGCGGGAGTTACAATGAGCAGTTCTTC
J gene: TRBJ1-2; clone size: NA; D gene: NA; V gene: TRBV6-6; CDR3 protein: CASSYGGSYGYTF; CDR3 DNA: TGTGCCAGCAGTTACGGGGGGAGCTATGGCTACACCTTC
J gene: TRBJ2-5; clone size: NA; D gene: NA; V gene: TRBV18; CDR3 protein: CASSPNQETQYF; CDR3 DNA: TGTGCCAGCTCACCAAATCAAGAGACCCAGTACTTC
J gene: TRBJ2-7; clone size: NA; D gene: NA; V gene: TRBV5-8; CDR3 protein: CASSLGQGDYEQYF; CDR3 DNA: TGTGCCAGCAGCTTGGGTCAGGGTGACTACGAGCAGTACTTC
J gene: TRBJ1-1; clone size: NA; D gene: NA; V gene: TRBV28; CDR3 protein: CASSVLDTNTEAFF; CDR3 DNA: TGTGCCAGCAGTGTATTGGACACGAACACTGAAGCTTTCTTT
J gene: TRBJ1-5; clone size: NA; D gene: TRBD1; V gene: TRBV7-9; CDR3 protein: CASSLARGQGFGQPQHF; CDR3 DNA: TGTGCCAGCAGCTTAGCGCGCGGACAGGGCTTCGGTCAGCCCCAGCATTTT
J gene: TRBJ1-5; clone size: NA; D gene: TRBD1; V gene: TRBV2; CDR3 protein: CASRPGTVYSNQPQHF; CDR3 DNA: TGTGCCAGCAGGCCCGGGACAGTCTATAGCAATCAGCCCCAGCATTTT
J gene: TRBJ1-1; clone size: NA; D gene: NA; V gene: TRBV5-1; CDR3 protein: CASSFDGPTEAFF; CDR3 DNA: TGCGCCAGCAGTTTCGACGGGCCCACTGAAGCTTTCTTT
J gene: TRBJ2-7; clone size: once; D gene: TRBD2; V gene: TRBV29-1; CDR3 protein: CSVVLAASYEQYF; CDR3 DNA: TGCAGCGTTGTACTAGCGGCATCCTACGAGCAGTACTTC
J gene: TRBJ2-7; clone size: NA; D gene: TRBD2; V gene: TRBV5-1; CDR3 protein: CASSPRGAGEQYF; CDR3 DNA: TGCGCCAGCAGCCCGCGGGGGGCCGGCGAGCAGTACTTC
J gene: TRBJ1-4; clone size: many; D gene: NA; V gene: TRBV5-1; CDR3 protein: CASSLGQSGEKLFF; CDR3 DNA: TGCGCCAGCAGCTTGGGGCAGTCAGGCGAAAAACTGTTTTTT
J gene: TRBJ2-7; clone size: NA; D gene: TRBD2; V gene: TRBV6-5; CDR3 protein: CASSSVGGNYEQYF; CDR3 DNA: TGTGCCAGCAGCTCCGTGGGGGGGAACTACGAGCAGTACTTC
J gene: TRBJ2-2; clone size: NA; D gene: NA; V gene: TRBV7-2; CDR3 protein: CASSPGWTGELFF; CDR3 DNA: TGTGCCAGCAGCCCAGGGTGGACCGGGGAGCTGTTTTTT
J gene: TRBJ1-1; clone size: NA; D gene: NA; V gene: TRBV6-1; CDR3 protein: CASSETGNTEAFF; CDR3 DNA: TGTGCCAGCAGTGAGACAGGGAACACTGAAGCTTTCTTT
J gene: TRBJ1-5; clone size: NA; D gene: NA; V gene: TRBV6-5; CDR3 protein: CASKRGGNQPQHF; CDR3 DNA: TGTGCCAGCAAAAGGGGGGGGAATCAGCCCCAGCATTTT
J gene: TRBJ2-7; clone size: NA; D gene: TRBD2; V gene: TRBV30; CDR3 protein: CAWDTAGAYEQYF; CDR3 DNA: TGTGCCTGGGACACTGCGGGAGCTTACGAGCAGTACTTC
J gene: TRBJ1-3; clone size: NA; D gene: NA; V gene: TRBV5-1; CDR3 protein: CASSFLTGGGSGNTIYF; CDR3 DNA: TGCGCCAGCAGCTTCCTCACGGGGGGCGGCTCTGGAAACACCATATATTTT
J gene: TRBJ2-5; clone size: NA; D gene: NA; V gene: TRBV15; CDR3 protein: CATSRDGETQYF; CDR3 DNA: TGTGCCACCAGCAGAGACGGAGAGACCCAGTACTTC
J gene: TRBJ2-5; clone size: NA; D gene: TRBD2; V gene: TRBV4-1; CDR3 protein: CASSQPLAGRETQYF; CDR3 DNA: TGCGCCAGCAGCCAACCCCTAGCGGGAAGGGAGACCCAGTACTTC
J gene: TRBJ2-5; clone size: NA; D gene: TRBD2; V gene: TRBV5-1; CDR3 protein: CASSSGGSQETQYF; CDR3 DNA: TGCGCCAGCAGCTCCGGCGGGAGCCAAGAGACCCAGTACTTC
J gene: TRBJ1-2; clone size: few; D gene: NA; V gene: TRBV29-1; CDR3 protein: CSVIGGLDYGYTF; CDR3 DNA: TGCAGCGTGATAGGGGGGTTGGACTATGGCTACACCTTC
J gene: TRBJ2-3; clone size: NA; D gene: NA; V gene: TRBV18; CDR3 protein: CASSPPALARDTQYF; CDR3 DNA: TGTGCCAGCTCACCACCGGCCCTAGCTCGAGATACGCAGTATTTT
J gene: TRBJ1-4; clone size: NA; D gene: TRBD1; V gene: TRBV19; CDR3 protein: CASSQGAGEKLFF; CDR3 DNA: TGTGCCAGTTCACAGGGGGCAGGAGAAAAACTGTTTTTT